Listed below are T cell receptor beta chains from one sample, sequenced in a study of patients and donors after allogeneic stem cell transplantation. Each CDR3 protein gets one entry after TCRdb re-called the RT-PCR reads with MiXCR. Counted here are about 960,000 distinct CDR3 sequences, about a sixth occurring once; the ten biggest clones make up 6%. The sample was blood, either unsorted or a sorted T cell fraction (not recorded which). The receptor source for this set is a human donor who was either an allogeneic HSCT recipient or a stem cell or donor lymphocyte infusion donor (not recorded which). It is not recorded whose cells these are; they may come from a transplant donor. Both conserved end residues are part of each CDR3. D genes are given only for firm matches. Rows give clone size only sometimes, using once, few, many, or a class for an expanded clone.

CDR3 protein: CATSDLTPGLAGGEQFF; CDR3 DNA: TGTGCCACCAGTGATTTGACCCCGGGACTAGCGGGAGGTGAGCAGTTCTTC; D gene: TRBD2; clone size: NA; J gene: TRBJ2-1; V gene: TRBV24-1
CDR3 protein: CASSIRTGVQDAFF; CDR3 DNA: TGTGCCAGCAGCATCCGGACAGGGGTACAGGATGCTTTCTTT; D gene: TRBD1; clone size: NA; J gene: TRBJ1-1; V gene: TRBV7-2
CDR3 protein: CASSLGGLAGKSAGELFF; CDR3 DNA: TGTGCCAGCAGCTTAGGGGGACTAGCGGGAAAATCAGCCGGGGAGCTGTTTTTT; D gene: TRBD2; clone size: NA; J gene: TRBJ2-2; V gene: TRBV7-8
CDR3 protein: CASSRDFSGANVLTF; CDR3 DNA: TGTGCCAGCAGCCGGGACTTCTCTGGGGCCAACGTCCTGACTTTC; D gene: NA; clone size: few; J gene: TRBJ2-6; V gene: TRBV6-2/TRBV6-3
CDR3 protein: CASSLVGSDRSGYTF; CDR3 DNA: TGTGCCAGCAGCTTAGTCGGTTCGGACAGGTCTGGCTACACCTTC; D gene: TRBD1; clone size: NA; J gene: TRBJ1-2; V gene: TRBV7-9
CDR3 protein: CAISTLANEQFF; CDR3 DNA: TGTGCCATCTCGACCCTAGCCAATGAGCAGTTCTTC; D gene: NA; clone size: few; J gene: TRBJ2-1; V gene: TRBV10-3
CDR3 protein: CASSLVAGTDGYTF; CDR3 DNA: TGCGCCAGCAGCTTGGTGGCAGGGACCGACGGCTACACCTTC; D gene: NA; clone size: few; J gene: TRBJ1-2; V gene: TRBV5-1
CDR3 protein: CASSLGLGVQVTGELFF; CDR3 DNA: TGTGCCAGCAGCTTAGGGTTGGGGGTTCAGGTCACCGGGGAGCTGTTTTTT; D gene: NA; clone size: few; J gene: TRBJ2-2; V gene: TRBV9
CDR3 protein: CASSPDRGQNTEAFF; CDR3 DNA: TGCGCCAGCAGCCCGGACAGGGGGCAGAACACTGAAGCTTTCTTT; D gene: TRBD1; clone size: few; J gene: TRBJ1-1; V gene: TRBV5-1
CDR3 protein: CASVPPNHNTGELFF; CDR3 DNA: TGTGCCAGCGTCCCTCCCAATCACAACACCGGGGAGCTGTTTTTT; D gene: NA; clone size: few; J gene: TRBJ2-2; V gene: TRBV11-1
CDR3 protein: CASSLEGASNSPLHF; CDR3 DNA: TGTGCCAGCAGCTTAGAGGGGGCGAGCAATTCACCCCTCCACTTT; D gene: TRBD1; clone size: NA; J gene: TRBJ1-6; V gene: TRBV5-5
CDR3 protein: CASSEGRGSAEQFF; CDR3 DNA: TGTGCCAGCAGTGAAGGTCGCGGGAGCGCTGAGCAGTTCTTC; D gene: TRBD2; clone size: NA; J gene: TRBJ2-1; V gene: TRBV25-1
CDR3 protein: CASSLITGGHNEQFF; CDR3 DNA: TGTGCCAGCAGCTTAATAACGGGAGGACACAATGAGCAGTTCTTC; D gene: TRBD2; clone size: few; J gene: TRBJ2-1; V gene: TRBV7-3
CDR3 protein: CASSLNPPGQIPNYGYTF; CDR3 DNA: TGTGCCAGCAGCTTAAACCCACCTGGGCAGATACCTAACTATGGCTACACCTTC; D gene: NA; clone size: NA; J gene: TRBJ1-2; V gene: TRBV11-2
CDR3 protein: CASSLSHNEQFF; CDR3 DNA: TGTGCCAGCAGTTTATCCCACAATGAGCAGTTCTTC; D gene: NA; clone size: many; J gene: TRBJ2-1; V gene: TRBV12-3/TRBV12-4
CDR3 protein: CASSPRDTGHYEQYF; CDR3 DNA: TGTGCCAGCAGCCCCCGGGACACAGGCCACTACGAGCAGTACTTC; D gene: NA; clone size: NA; J gene: TRBJ2-7; V gene: TRBV12-3/TRBV12-4
CDR3 protein: CASSYPRSSDFTDTQYF; CDR3 DNA: TGCGCCAGCAGCTATCCCCGGTCTAGCGATTTCACAGATACGCAGTATTTT; D gene: NA; clone size: NA; J gene: TRBJ2-3; V gene: TRBV5-1
CDR3 protein: CASSLTGQHTGELFF; CDR3 DNA: TGTGCCAGCAGCTTAACCGGACAGCACACCGGGGAGCTGTTTTTT; D gene: NA; clone size: NA; J gene: TRBJ2-2; V gene: TRBV7-3
CDR3 protein: CASMTTSGKNIQYF; CDR3 DNA: TGTGCCAGCATGACGACTAGCGGCAAAAACATTCAGTACTTC; D gene: TRBD2; clone size: few; J gene: TRBJ2-4; V gene: TRBV2
CDR3 protein: CSVSVPYEQYF; CDR3 DNA: TGCAGTGTTTCTGTCCCATACGAGCAGTACTTC; D gene: NA; clone size: NA; J gene: TRBJ2-7; V gene: TRBV20-1
CDR3 protein: CASSLVPRGLANTGELFF; CDR3 DNA: TGCGCCAGCAGCTTGGTTCCCCGGGGACTTGCGAACACCGGGGAGCTGTTTTTT; D gene: NA; clone size: few; J gene: TRBJ2-2; V gene: TRBV5-1
CDR3 protein: CASSSHRSSYNEQFF; CDR3 DNA: TGTGCCAGCAGCAGCCACCGGAGCTCCTACAATGAGCAGTTCTTC; D gene: NA; clone size: NA; J gene: TRBJ2-1; V gene: TRBV7-3
CDR3 protein: CASTLLAGSYEQYF; CDR3 DNA: TGTGCCAGCACCCTTCTAGCGGGATCCTACGAGCAGTACTTC; D gene: TRBD2; clone size: NA; J gene: TRBJ2-7; V gene: TRBV2
CDR3 protein: CASSEGAGRPGELFF; CDR3 DNA: TGTGCCAGCAGTGAGGGGGCAGGGCGGCCCGGGGAGCTGTTTTTT; D gene: NA; clone size: NA; J gene: TRBJ2-2; V gene: TRBV25-1
CDR3 protein: CASSLLGDYNEQFF; CDR3 DNA: TGTGCCAGCAGCTTACTGGGCGATTACAATGAGCAGTTCTTC; D gene: NA; clone size: NA; J gene: TRBJ2-1; V gene: TRBV7-2
CDR3 protein: CASSPLRTESSYNEQFF; CDR3 DNA: TGTGCCAGCAGCCCCCTACGGACAGAAAGCTCCTACAATGAGCAGTTCTTC; D gene: NA; clone size: NA; J gene: TRBJ2-1; V gene: TRBV5-6
CDR3 protein: CSAQTGTSGRSPYEQYF; CDR3 DNA: TGCAGTGCCCAGACCGGGACTAGCGGGAGGAGCCCCTACGAGCAGTACTTC; D gene: TRBD2; clone size: NA; J gene: TRBJ2-7; V gene: TRBV20-1
CDR3 protein: CASSFAVLGELFF; CDR3 DNA: TGTGCCAGCAGTTTTGCTGTTCTCGGGGAGCTGTTTTTT; D gene: NA; clone size: few; J gene: TRBJ2-2; V gene: TRBV12-3/TRBV12-4
CDR3 protein: CASSLAVGRASAYEQYF; CDR3 DNA: TGTGCCAGCAGTTTAGCGGTCGGGAGGGCCTCTGCCTACGAGCAGTACTTC; D gene: TRBD2; clone size: NA; J gene: TRBJ2-7; V gene: TRBV12-3/TRBV12-4
CDR3 protein: CASSPRDSERLYGYTF; CDR3 DNA: TGTGCCAGCAGCCCCCGGGACAGCGAGCGGCTCTATGGCTACACCTTC; D gene: TRBD1; clone size: few; J gene: TRBJ1-2; V gene: TRBV3-1
CDR3 protein: CSAKDRGSNLSNQPQHF; CDR3 DNA: TGCAGTGCAAAAGACAGGGGATCTAATTTAAGTAATCAGCCCCAGCATTTT; D gene: TRBD1; clone size: NA; J gene: TRBJ1-5; V gene: TRBV20-1
CDR3 protein: CASRLDRGRGQAFF; CDR3 DNA: TGTGCCAGCCGCCTTGACAGGGGGAGAGGGCAAGCTTTCTTT; D gene: TRBD1; clone size: few; J gene: TRBJ1-1; V gene: TRBV27
CDR3 protein: CASSLIFTGELFF; CDR3 DNA: TGTGCCAGCAGTTTAATCTTTACCGGGGAGCTGTTTTTT; D gene: NA; clone size: NA; J gene: TRBJ2-2; V gene: TRBV12-3/TRBV12-4
CDR3 protein: CASSDRGLGNQPQHF; CDR3 DNA: TGTGCCAGCAGTGATCGAGGGCTGGGCAATCAGCCCCAGCATTTT; D gene: NA; clone size: NA; J gene: TRBJ1-5; V gene: TRBV2
CDR3 protein: CASSLRPGQGRYTQYF; CDR3 DNA: TGTGCCAGCAGTCTCAGACCGGGACAGGGTAGATATACGCAGTATTTT; D gene: TRBD1; clone size: NA; J gene: TRBJ2-3; V gene: TRBV27
CDR3 protein: CASSPSGRILYEQYF; CDR3 DNA: TGTGCCAGCAGCCCAAGCGGGAGGATACTCTACGAGCAGTACTTC; D gene: TRBD2; clone size: few; J gene: TRBJ2-7; V gene: TRBV6-1
CDR3 protein: CASTPITEAFF; CDR3 DNA: TGTGCCAGCACCCCTATCACTGAAGCTTTCTTT; D gene: NA; clone size: few; J gene: TRBJ1-1; V gene: TRBV5-8
CDR3 protein: CSARIQGGETQYF; CDR3 DNA: TGCAGTGCTAGGATACAGGGGGGAGAGACCCAGTACTTC; D gene: TRBD1; clone size: few; J gene: TRBJ2-5; V gene: TRBV20-1
CDR3 protein: CASSVAGVLLEPGELFF; CDR3 DNA: TGTGCCAGCAGCGTAGCAGGCGTACTCCTGGAACCCGGGGAGCTGTTTTTT; D gene: NA; clone size: few; J gene: TRBJ2-2; V gene: TRBV9
CDR3 protein: CASSFEGVLNEQFF; CDR3 DNA: TGTGCCAGCAGTTTTGAGGGGGTCTTAAATGAGCAGTTCTTC; D gene: NA; clone size: NA; J gene: TRBJ2-1; V gene: TRBV12-3/TRBV12-4
CDR3 protein: CASSPAAGSTEAFF; CDR3 DNA: TGTGCCAGCAGCCCCGCGGCAGGGAGTACTGAAGCTTTCTTT; D gene: NA; clone size: few; J gene: TRBJ1-1; V gene: TRBV7-3
CDR3 protein: CASSQECDRGDEQYF; CDR3 DNA: TGCGCCAGCAGCCAAGAATGTGACAGGGGCGACGAGCAGTACTTC; D gene: TRBD1; clone size: NA; J gene: TRBJ2-7; V gene: TRBV4-3
CDR3 protein: CSVWGQVSYEQYF; CDR3 DNA: TGCAGCGTCTGGGGGCAGGTCTCCTACGAGCAGTACTTC; D gene: NA; clone size: NA; J gene: TRBJ2-7; V gene: TRBV29-1
CDR3 protein: CSAQEQGNYGYTF; CDR3 DNA: TGCAGTGCCCAGGAACAGGGAAACTATGGCTACACCTTC; D gene: NA; clone size: few; J gene: TRBJ1-2; V gene: TRBV20-1
CDR3 protein: CASSLYGQSSMNTEAFF; CDR3 DNA: TGTGCCAGCAGTTTATATGGGCAGTCCTCTATGAACACTGAAGCTTTCTTT; D gene: NA; clone size: few; J gene: TRBJ1-1; V gene: TRBV27
CDR3 protein: CASSPQWAVLDKETQYF; CDR3 DNA: TGTGCCAGCAGCCCTCAGTGGGCAGTTTTGGATAAAGAGACCCAGTACTTC; D gene: NA; clone size: few; J gene: TRBJ2-5; V gene: TRBV5-6